This T cell receptor (beta chain) came from a study of shared clonotypes between healthy human individuals. Study conclusions and caveats: Clonotype sharing across donors was expected to vary with sequencing depth. Among non-shared clonotypes, generation probabilities were lower than among those shared by all four donors.

With 6 bases removed from V and 3 bases from J, the gap between germline ends came to 10 bases. The CDR3 is 13 residues long. The V gene's germline CDR1 is MDHEN and CDR2 SYDVKM. The run depth of the assay was deep. TCRdb's table, derived via immunoSEQ multiplex PCR, lists solely in-frame clones and lacks some. Of over 850,000 clones listed, about four fifths are singletons. Points on this clone: Its antigen remains unidentified.

The sample consisted of memory CD4+ T cells from PBMCs. Subset meaning: CD45RA-negative fraction. The receptor was isolated from a man between 18 and 35 years old in good health. Some clones in this sample may be carry-over from other donors' samples. The chain employs TRBV28 and TRBJ2-3; D unclear. CDR3 coding DNA: TGTGCCAGCAGACAGCCAGCGACAGATACGCAGTATTTT. Residues: CASRQPATDTQYF. Variable domain in full (rest from reference TRBV28 and TRBJ2-3): DVKVTQSSRYLVKRTGEKVFLECVQDMDHENMFWYRQDPGLGLRLIYFSYDVKMKEKGDIPEGYSVSREKKERFSLILESASTNQTSMYLCASRQPATDTQYFGPGTRLTVL.